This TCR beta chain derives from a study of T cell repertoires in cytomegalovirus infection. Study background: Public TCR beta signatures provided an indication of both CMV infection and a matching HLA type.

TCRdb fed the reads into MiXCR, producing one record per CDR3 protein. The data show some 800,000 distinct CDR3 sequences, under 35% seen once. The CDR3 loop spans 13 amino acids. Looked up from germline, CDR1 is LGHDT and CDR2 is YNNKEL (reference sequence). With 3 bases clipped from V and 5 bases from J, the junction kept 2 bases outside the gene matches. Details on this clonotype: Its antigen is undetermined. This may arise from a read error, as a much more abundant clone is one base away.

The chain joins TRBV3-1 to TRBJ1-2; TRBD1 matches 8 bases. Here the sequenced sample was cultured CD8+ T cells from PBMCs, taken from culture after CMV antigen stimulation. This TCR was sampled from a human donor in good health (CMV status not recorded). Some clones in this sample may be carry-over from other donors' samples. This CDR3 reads CASSHRTGYGYTF. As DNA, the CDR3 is TGTGCCAGCAGCCACCGGACAGGGTATGGCTACACCTTC.